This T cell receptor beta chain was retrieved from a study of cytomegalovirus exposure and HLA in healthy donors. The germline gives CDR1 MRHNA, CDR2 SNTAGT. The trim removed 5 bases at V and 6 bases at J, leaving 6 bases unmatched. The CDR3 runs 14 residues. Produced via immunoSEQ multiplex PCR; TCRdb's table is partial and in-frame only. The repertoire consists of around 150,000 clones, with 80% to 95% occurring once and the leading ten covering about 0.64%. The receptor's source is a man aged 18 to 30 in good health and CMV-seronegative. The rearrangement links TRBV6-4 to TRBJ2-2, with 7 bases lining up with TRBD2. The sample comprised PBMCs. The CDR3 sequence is CASSQGGAAGELFF. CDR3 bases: TGTGCCAGCAGTCAGGGAGGGGCGGCCGGGGAGCTGTTTTTT.